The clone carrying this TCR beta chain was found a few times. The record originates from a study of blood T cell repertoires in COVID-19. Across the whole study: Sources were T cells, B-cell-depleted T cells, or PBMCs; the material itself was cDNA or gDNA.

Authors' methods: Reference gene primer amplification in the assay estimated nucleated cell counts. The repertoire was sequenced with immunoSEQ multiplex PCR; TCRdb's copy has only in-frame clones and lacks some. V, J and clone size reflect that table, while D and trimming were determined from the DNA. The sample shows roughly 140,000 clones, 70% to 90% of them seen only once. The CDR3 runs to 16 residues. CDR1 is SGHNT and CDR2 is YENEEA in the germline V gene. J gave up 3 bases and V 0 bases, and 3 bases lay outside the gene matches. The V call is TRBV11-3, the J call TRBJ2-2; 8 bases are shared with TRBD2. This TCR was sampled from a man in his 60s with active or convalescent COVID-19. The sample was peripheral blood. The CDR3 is CASSLESSGDTGELFF. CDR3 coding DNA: TGTGCCAGCAGCTTAGAAAGTAGCGGGGACACCGGGGAGCTGTTTTTT.